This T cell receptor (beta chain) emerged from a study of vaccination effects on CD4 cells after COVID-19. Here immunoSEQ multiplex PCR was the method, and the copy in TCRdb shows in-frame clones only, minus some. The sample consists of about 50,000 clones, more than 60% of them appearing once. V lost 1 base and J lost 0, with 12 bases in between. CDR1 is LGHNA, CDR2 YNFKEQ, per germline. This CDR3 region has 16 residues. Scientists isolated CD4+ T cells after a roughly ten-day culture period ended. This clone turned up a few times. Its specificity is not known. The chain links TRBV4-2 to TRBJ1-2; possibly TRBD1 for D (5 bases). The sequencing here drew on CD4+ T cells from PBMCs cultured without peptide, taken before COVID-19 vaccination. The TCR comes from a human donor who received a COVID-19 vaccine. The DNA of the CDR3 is TGTGCCAGCAGCCAAGCCGACAGCGGACCTAACTATGGCTACACCTTC. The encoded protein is CASSQADSGPNYGYTF.